This T cell receptor (beta chain) was identified during a study of shared clonotypes between healthy human individuals. Study background: Per-donor plates numbered three CD4 naive, three CD4 memory, two CD8 naive and one CD8 memory.

The length of the CDR3 is 13 residues. The V gene lost 5 bases and the J gene lost 0 bases, with 8 bases spanning the gap. CDR1 MNHEY and CDR2 SMNVEV come from the germline V gene (reference sequence). Only in-frame clones appear in the TCRdb table, and some are missing; sequencing was by immunoSEQ multiplex PCR. The sample lists around 1.9 million clones; around 93% were seen once. Selected positively for CCR7 and CD45RO-negative, naive CD8 cells excluded terminally differentiated effector memory CD45RA+ cells. The chain couples TRBV27 to TRBJ2-7; no firm D call. The clonotype was recovered from a man younger than 35 in good health. Some clones in this sample may be carry-over from other donors' samples. The sample was naive CD8+ T cells from PBMCs. The CDR3 nucleotides are TGTGCCAGCAGTGTCTCGAGCTCCTACGAGCAGTACTTC. It codes for CASSVSSSYEQYF.